This TCR beta chain emerged from a study of identical twins (dated by TCRdb to 2016 to 2017). Notes on the research overall: TCR alpha and beta repertoires from monozygotic twins, unrelated adults of various ages and cord blood were deep-sequenced to test whether fetal clonotypes persist. To rule out contamination, the twin experiments were replicated at different times with different library preparation protocols. Broad study findings and their caveats: Compared with coincidental sharing between unrelated individuals, an excess of low generation-probability sequences was observed among out-of-frame TCR alpha sequences shared between twins. The excess sharing between twins in beta out-of-frame sequences was weaker because fewer shared sequences reduced the signal-to-noise ratio. Recombination models systematically underestimated out-of-frame TCR alpha sharing in monozygotic twins but agreed with sharing between unrelated individuals. Invariant T cells such as MAIT and iNKT could partly confound zero-insertion analyses, although diverse VJ usage argued against such confounding for most clonotypes. Fewer insertions were carried by abundant cord blood beta clonotypes, a similar but weaker trend appeared in young adult naive repertoires, and no such trend appeared in memory repertoires. Conclusions relied on cross-sectional statistical analysis, since the same donors could not be followed over many years.

This clonotype turned up a few times. No cognate antigen has been identified for it. Base qualities are not at hand, and no much larger clone is one base apart. Every donor was a healthy Caucasian. The twin cohort comprised three pairs of female monozygotic twins, all aged roughly 18 to 30 years. Peripheral blood mononuclear cells were used as the source from which RNA for TCR libraries was isolated. The germline V and J ends show losses of 1 base and 5 bases respectively, and no gene match explains 7 bases of the junction. According to the germline V gene, CDR1 reads LGHNA and CDR2 reads YSLEER. Reading from cysteine to phenylalanine, the CDR3 counts 16 amino acids. Solely the CDR3 DNA is kept, with 48 bases framed from the first base. The protocol used for the library was 5' RACE. The sequencer listed for this sample is Illumina HiSeq 2000. Template switching introduced a universal primer binding site; the final cDNA contained a unique molecular identifier, enabling accurate counting of TCR cDNA molecules. Specific primers in the conserved constant-segment region were used to synthesize first-strand cDNA for the TCR alpha and beta chains. To control for contamination, every cDNA library was double barcoded, receiving both a SMART-Mk sample barcode and Illumina barcodes. TruSeq adapter sequences and Illumina sample barcodes were added in two successive PCR steps. The Illumina HiSeq platform was used with custom primers to sequence TCR alpha and beta cDNA libraries. In the original analysis: MiGEC processed the raw reads to extract unique molecular identifiers, while MiXCR was used to determine the CDR3 positions. For each individual, recombination models were inferred using an EM algorithm with the repgenHMM and IGoR tools. The analysis of shared clonotypes was done with the tcR package in R, with sharing normalized by the product of cloneset sizes. To study raw recombination free of thymic and clonal selection effects, out-of-frame nonproductive sequences were analyzed. Using fastp trimming at Q25 and MiXCR clonotype assembly, TCRdb reanalyzed the public sequencing data and kept in-frame beta chains. Entries that share a CDR3 protein sequence are merged under the most common genes and DNA. For this entry, the V and J calls and clone size follow TCRdb and not the study's own pipeline. The sample table lists hundreds of thousands of distinct CDR3 sequences, 18% of them with a count of one. About an eighth of the sample belongs to the ten largest clones.

These same data were also listed under a study on T cells expressing NK-cell markers. The second publication reports: Seven or eight donors provided sorted CD3+CD56+NKG2C+, CD3+CD56+NKG2C- and CD3+CD56-NKG2C+ T-cell subsets, whose TCR beta-chain repertoires were profiled. Of the eight sequenced donors, seven were found to be HCMV-seropositive and one was found to be HCMV-seronegative. In several experiments an anti-gammadeltaTCR antibody was added to restrict sorting to alphabetaTCR-expressing T cells. For about 6 donors, the dominant CD3+CD56+NKG2C+ clonotypes were among the top 10 CD8+ clonotypes and accounted for about 1.0-7.5% of CD8+ T cells. Those dominant clonotypes were again the most abundant among CD3+CD56-NKG2C+ cells in a handful of donors, at about 28.3-60.1%. It remained unclear whether the expanded NKG2C-expressing T cell clones were specific for HCMV antigens. All eight donors whose samples were sequenced were randomly selected healthy volunteers, three of them men and five women. A commercial ELISA kit detecting HCMV-specific IgG in serum was used to determine HCMV serostatus. For a handful of donors, bulk peripheral blood T-cell repertoires were additionally sequenced from unsorted PBMC. MIGEC handled demultiplexing of the reads and grouping by UMI, while MiTCR was used to assemble and quantify clonotypes. To exclude erroneous sequences, only TCR cDNA sequences supported by at least two reads were retained. Downstream repertoire analysis used the tcR package, and clonotypes were matched across fractions by CDR3 nucleotide sequence plus V segment. VDJmatch was used to annotate antigen specificity against VDJdb, with one amino acid substitution in CDR3 permitted.

The sample consisted of PBMCs. The chain links TRBV4-3 with TRBJ2-1; TRBD2 agrees with 8 junctional bases. The clonotype originates from a woman aged 18 to 35 in good health. CDR3 loop: CASSQAFNSGNNEQFF. The bases are TGCGCCAGCAGCCAAGCCTTTAATAGCGGGAACAATGAGCAGTTCTTC.